This T cell receptor (beta chain) was recorded in a study of T cell responses to AZD1222 COVID-19 vaccine. Data came from immunoSEQ multiplex PCR; TCRdb stores just in-frame clones and leaves some out. The sample has approximately 67,000 clones; 84% are singletons. The CDR3 length is 15 residues. Per the germline V gene, CDR1 is MDHEN and CDR2 is SYDVKM. Trimming removed 0 bases at V and 0 bases at J, with 3 bases between. The sequence was collected from an adult in good health. The sample here was peripheral blood, taken on day 0 of AZD1222 vaccination. The genes are TRBV28 and TRBJ2-6; D gene ambiguous. CDR3 region: CASSLWISGANVLTF. The CDR3 DNA sequence: TGTGCCAGCAGTTTATGGATCTCTGGGGCCAACGTCCTGACTTTC.